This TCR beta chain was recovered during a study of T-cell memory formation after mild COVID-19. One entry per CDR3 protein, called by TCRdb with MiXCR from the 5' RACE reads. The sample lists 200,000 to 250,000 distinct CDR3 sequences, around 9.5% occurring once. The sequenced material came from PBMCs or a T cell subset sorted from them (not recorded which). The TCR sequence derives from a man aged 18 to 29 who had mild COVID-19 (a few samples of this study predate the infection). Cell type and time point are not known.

CDR3 sequence reads: CASSAGPGTGGRANYGYTF. CDR3 bases: TGCGCCAGCAGCGCCGGACCAGGGACAGGGGGCAGAGCTAACTATGGCTACACCTTC. J is TRBJ1-2 and V is TRBV5-1; 12 bases match TRBD1. With V trimmed by 4 bases and J by 0 bases, 13 bases remained unmatched. Germline V lookup: CDR1 SGHRS, CDR2 YFSETQ. The CDR3 extends over 19 amino acids.